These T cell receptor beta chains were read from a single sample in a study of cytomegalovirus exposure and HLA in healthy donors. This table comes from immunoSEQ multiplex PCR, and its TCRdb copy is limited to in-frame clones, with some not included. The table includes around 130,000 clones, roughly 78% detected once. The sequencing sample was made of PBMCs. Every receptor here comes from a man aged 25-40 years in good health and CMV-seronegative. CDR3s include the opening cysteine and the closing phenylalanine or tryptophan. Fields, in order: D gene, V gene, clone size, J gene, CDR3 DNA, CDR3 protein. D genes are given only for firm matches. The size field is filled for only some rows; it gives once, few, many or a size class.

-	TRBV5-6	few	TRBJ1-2	TGTGCCAGCAGCTTGTGGATGGCAGGGGCTAATAACTATGGCTACACCTTC	CASSLWMAGANNYGYTF
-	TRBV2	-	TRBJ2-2	TGTGCCAGCAGGAGGGTCTCTAACACCGGGGAGCTGTTTTTT	CASRRVSNTGELFF
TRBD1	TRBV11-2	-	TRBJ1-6	TGTGCCAGCAGCTGGGACAGGGACTCACCCCTCCACTTT	CASSWDRDSPLHF
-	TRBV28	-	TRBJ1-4	TGTGCCAGCAGTTTGGACAGTGAAAAACTGTTTTTT	CASSLDSEKLFF
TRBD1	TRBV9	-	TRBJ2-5	TGTGCCAGCAGCGTAGGACAGGGGCGAGAGACCCAGTACTTC	CASSVGQGRETQYF
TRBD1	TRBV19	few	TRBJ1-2	TGTGCCAGTACCCAGACAGGGAACTATGGCTACACCTTC	CASTQTGNYGYTF
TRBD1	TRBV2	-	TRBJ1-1	TGTGCCAGCAGACAGGGGTTAGACACTGAAGCTTTCTTT	CASRQGLDTEAFF
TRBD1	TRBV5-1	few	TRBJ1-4	TGCGCCAGCAGCTTTGGCAGGGGGGCAACTAATGAAAAACTGTTTTTT	CASSFGRGATNEKLFF
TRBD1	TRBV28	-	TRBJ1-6	TGTGCCATCCAACGGGACAGGGAAAATTCACCCCTCCACTTT	CAIQRDRENSPLHF
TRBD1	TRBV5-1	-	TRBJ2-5	TGCGCCAGCAGCCTCGGGACAGGGGGCCGGGAGACCCAGTACTTC	CASSLGTGGRETQYF
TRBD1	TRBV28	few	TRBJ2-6	TGTGCCAGCAGTGGACAGGGGATATTATCTGGGGCCAACGTCCTGACTTTC	CASSGQGILSGANVLTF
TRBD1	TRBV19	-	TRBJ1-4	TGTGCCAGTACCCCCGGAGGGGGCTTTGGTGAAAAACTGTTTTTT	CASTPGGGFGEKLFF
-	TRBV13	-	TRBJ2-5	TGTGCCAGCAAAGGAGGGGAGGATGAACAAGAGACCCAGTACTTC	CASKGGEDEQETQYF
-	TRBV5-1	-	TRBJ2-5	TGCGCCAGCAGCTTGGTCGGGGGCCAAGAGACCCAGTACTTC	CASSLVGGQETQYF
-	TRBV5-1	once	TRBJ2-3	TGCGCCAGCATCCGAGGGTCAGGGGATGGAGATACGCAGTATTTT	CASIRGSGDGDTQYF
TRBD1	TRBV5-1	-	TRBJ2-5	TGCGCCAGCAGCAGGGGACAGCAAGAGACCCAGTACTTC	CASSRGQQETQYF
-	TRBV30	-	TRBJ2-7	TGTGCCTGGAGGCCCATATCACGTTTGTACGAGCAGTACTTC	CAWRPISRLYEQYF
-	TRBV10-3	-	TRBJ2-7	TGTGCCATCAGTGAGTCATTTGGGGGCGCCCCCCTCTACTACGAGCAGTACTTC	CAISESFGGAPLYYEQYF
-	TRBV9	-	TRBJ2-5	TGTGCCAGCAGCCCCTCCCCTCAAGAGACCCAGTACTTC	CASSPSPQETQYF
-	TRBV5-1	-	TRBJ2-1	TGCGCCAGCAGCCAATCCGGGACTGGAGGGGATGAGCAGTTCTTC	CASSQSGTGGDEQFF
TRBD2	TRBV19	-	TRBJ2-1	TGTGCCAGTAGTTCCCTAGCGGCATACAATGAGCAGTTCTTC	CASSSLAAYNEQFF
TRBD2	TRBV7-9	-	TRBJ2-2	TGTGCCAGCAGCCCCGTAGCGGGTACGAACACCGGGGAGCTGTTTTTT	CASSPVAGTNTGELFF
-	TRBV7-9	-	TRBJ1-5	TGTGCCAGCAGTACGGGACAAGACGATAGGCCCCAGCATTTT	CASSTGQDDRPQHF
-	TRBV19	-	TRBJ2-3	TGTGCCAGTAGTATTGAGGGTACAGATACGCAGTATTTT	CASSIEGTDTQYF
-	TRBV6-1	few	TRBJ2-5	TGTGCCAGCAGGCAACAGGGTTTCGAGACCCAGTACTTC	CASRQQGFETQYF
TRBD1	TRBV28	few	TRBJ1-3	TGTGCCAGCAGTGGGCGGACAGGGTTGGGAAACACCATATATTTT	CASSGRTGLGNTIYF
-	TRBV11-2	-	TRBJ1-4	TGTGCCAGCAGCTTGGTAGCAACTAATGAAAAACTGTTTTTT	CASSLVATNEKLFF
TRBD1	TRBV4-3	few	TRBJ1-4	TGCGCCAGCAGCCAAAACCCGACAGGGTGGGGGAATGAAAAACTGTTTTTT	CASSQNPTGWGNEKLFF
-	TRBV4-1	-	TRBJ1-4	TGCGCCAGCAGCCAAGGGCCGGGGGGGGCAACTAATGAAAAACTGTTTTTT	CASSQGPGGATNEKLFF
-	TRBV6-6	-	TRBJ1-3	TGTGCCAGCAGGACAGGATCGTTGGGAAACACCATATATTTT	CASRTGSLGNTIYF
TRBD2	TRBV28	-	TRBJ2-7	TGTGCCAGCAGTTTAGGACTAGCGGGGGCTGGCGAGCAGTACTTC	CASSLGLAGAGEQYF
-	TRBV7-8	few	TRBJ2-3	TGTGCCAGCAGCTTATTGGCAGTGGAGTCAGATACGCAGTATTTT	CASSLLAVESDTQYF
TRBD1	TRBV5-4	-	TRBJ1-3	TGTGCCAGCAGCTTCGGGACAGGGGACCCTCGGGTATATTTT	CASSFGTGDPRVYF
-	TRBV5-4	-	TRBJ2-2	TGTGCCAGCAGCAACACAGGGACCTTGAACACCGGGGAGCTGTTTTTT	CASSNTGTLNTGELFF
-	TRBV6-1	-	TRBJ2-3	TGTGCCAGCAGTGATGGGACTCAAAGCACAGATACGCAGTATTTT	CASSDGTQSTDTQYF
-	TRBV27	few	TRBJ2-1	TGTGCCAGCAGGCCTTCCCGGGGGTTCAACAATGAGCAGTTCTTC	CASRPSRGFNNEQFF
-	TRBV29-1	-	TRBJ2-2	TGCAGCGTAGAACTTAGAGCTACAGGATTGAACACCGGGGAGCTGTTTTTT	CSVELRATGLNTGELFF
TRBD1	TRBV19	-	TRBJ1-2	TGTGCCAGTAGTACACCGGACAGGAGATATGGCTACACCTTC	CASSTPDRRYGYTF
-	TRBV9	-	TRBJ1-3	TGTGCCAGCAGCGTAGAGAGGAACGGCCTCTCTGGAAACACCATATATTTT	CASSVERNGLSGNTIYF
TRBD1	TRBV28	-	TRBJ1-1	TGTGCCAGCAGTCCGGGGACAGGGCTGAACACTGAAGCTTTCTTT	CASSPGTGLNTEAFF
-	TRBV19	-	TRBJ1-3	TGTGCCAGTAAAGAGCCGCAAAGAGGAAACACCATATATTTT	CASKEPQRGNTIYF
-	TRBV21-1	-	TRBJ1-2	TGTGCCAGCAGCCGGTATGGCTACACCTTC	CASSRYGYTF
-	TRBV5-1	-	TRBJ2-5	TGCGCCAGCAGCTTCTACGACCCCGAGACTGGGACCCAGTACTTC	CASSFYDPETGTQYF
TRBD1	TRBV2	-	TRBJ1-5	TGTGCCAGCAGCCCCGGGACAGGGGTTTGGAATCAGCCCCAGCATTTT	CASSPGTGVWNQPQHF
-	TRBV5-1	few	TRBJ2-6	TGCGCCAGCAGCTTGGGGGGCCTCTCTGGGGCCAACGTCCTGACTTTC	CASSLGGLSGANVLTF
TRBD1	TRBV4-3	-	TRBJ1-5	TGCGCCAGCAGCCAAGATCTCCTGGGGACAGGGAAGAGCAATCAGCCCCAGCATTTT	CASSQDLLGTGKSNQPQHF
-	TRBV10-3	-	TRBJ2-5	TGTGCCATCAGTGCGGGGGAGACCCAGTACTTC	CAISAGETQYF
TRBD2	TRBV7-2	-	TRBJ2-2	TGTGCCAGCAGCCCGGAATGGAGCGGGGGCGCGAACACCGGGGAGCTGTTTTTT	CASSPEWSGGANTGELFF
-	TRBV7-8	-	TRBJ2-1	TGTGCCAGCAGCTTACCGTTCCCCGCCTACAATGAGCAGTTCTTC	CASSLPFPAYNEQFF
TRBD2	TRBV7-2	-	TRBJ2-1	TGTGCCAGCAGCTCCCAAGCGGGAAGCAATGAGCAGTTCTTC	CASSSQAGSNEQFF
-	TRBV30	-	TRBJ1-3	TGTGCCTGGAGTCTACTAGGAAAATCTGGAAACACCATATATTTT	CAWSLLGKSGNTIYF